The 19 T cell receptor beta chains below all came from one sample that was sequenced in a study of blood T cell repertoires in COVID-19. Using immunoSEQ multiplex PCR, the repertoire was profiled, and TCRdb retains in-frame clones only, with some absent. The sample yields a few hundred thousand clones, about 80% seen once. The sample comprised peripheral blood. These receptors were collected from a man aged 25-45 years who had recovered from COVID-19.

J is TRBJ2-1 and V is TRBV2, with 9 bases aligning to TRBD1. After removal of 7 bases from V and 13 bases from J, the junction contained 8 bases not matched to a gene. The CDR3 consists of 12 residues. Germline V gives CDR1 SNHLY, CDR2 FYNNEI. CDR3 in DNA: TGTGCCAGCACCGAGGGACAGGGACCACAGTTCTTC. Its translation: CASTEGQGPQFF.

This chain connects TRBV3-1 (or the pseudogene TRBV3-2) to TRBJ2-5; 9 bases line up with TRBD1. V lost 3 bases to trimming and J lost 4 bases; unmatched junction nucleotides: 3. Germline CDR1 LGHDT, CDR2 YNNKEL (reference sequence). This CDR3 spans 14 amino acids. CDR3 region: CASSQGQGLETQYF. In DNA form, the CDR3 reads TGTGCCAGCAGCCAGGGACAGGGATTAGAGACCCAGTACTTC.

The rearrangement links TRBV5-4 to TRBJ1-1; D possibly corresponds to TRBD1 (6 bases). V lost 6 bases, J lost 3 bases, and 18 bases lay in between. This CDR3 is 15 amino acids long. Germline CDR1 and CDR2: SGHNT and YYREEE (reference sequence). CDR3 in DNA: TGTGCCAGCACCCAGCTTGGCAAGGGGGACACTGAAGCTTTCTTT. Residues: CASTQLGKGDTEAFF. The full variable domain, in which reference TRBV5-4 and TRBJ1-1 provide the parts outside the CDR3, is ETGVTQSPTHLIKTRGQQVTLRCSSQSGHNTVSWYQQALGQGPQFIFQYYREEENGRGNFPPRFSGLQFPNYSSELNVNALELDDSALYLCASTQLGKGDTEAFFGQGTRLTVV.

J is TRBJ1-5 and V is TRBV9; the D gene is possibly TRBD1 (5 bases). The CDR3 runs to 15 residues. With 3 bases removed from V and 2 bases from J, the gap between germline ends came to 12 bases. CDR1 is SGDLS, CDR2 YYNGEE, per germline. DNA for the CDR3: TGTGCCAGCAGCGCGGGAGGGGTTGGCAATCAGCCCCAGCATTTT. Translation: CASSAGGVGNQPQHF.

V gene TRBV7-3 combines with J gene TRBJ1-1; D unclear. The V end was cut by 7 bases, the J end by 0 bases, with 9 bases between. CDR1 SGHTA and CDR2 FQGTGA come from the germline V gene. CDR3 length: 13 amino acids. This CDR3 is CASKRAMNTEAFF. CDR3 nucleotides: TGTGCCAGCAAGCGGGCTATGAACACTGAAGCTTTCTTT.

This CDR3 reads CASSLGDRPSDTQYF. Written as DNA, the CDR3 is TGTGCCAGCAGCTTAGGGGACAGGCCTTCGGATACGCAGTATTTT. The chain combines TRBV7-7 with TRBJ2-3, with TRBD1 matching over 8 bases. J lost 6 bases, V lost 1 base, and 6 bases had no gene match. This CDR3 has 15 amino acids. Germline lookup yields CDR1 SSHAT and CDR2 FNYEAQ (reference sequence).

The J gene is TRBJ1-3, the V gene TRBV15; 7 bases are a match to TRBD1. Germline trimming cut 0 bases from V and 0 bases from J; bases unmatched to any gene: 5. The CDR3 sequence is 17 residues long. Germline V gives CDR1 LNHNV, CDR2 YYDKDF (reference sequence). DNA for the CDR3: TGTGCCACCAGCAGAGATAGGGGACAGCTCTCTGGAAACACCATATATTTT. Translation gives CATSRDRGQLSGNTIYF.

The chain uses TRBV13 and TRBJ1-2, with D possibly matching TRBD1 (6 bases). V lost 3 bases and J 7 bases, leaving 12 bases between the germline ends. Germline V lookup: CDR1 PRHDT, CDR2 FYEKMQ (reference sequence). This CDR3 has 13 amino acids. Here the CDR3 reads CASSFGNRVGYTF. The CDR3 nucleotides are TGTGCCAGCAGCTTCGGGAACAGGGTTGGCTACACCTTC.

The chain combines TRBV19 with TRBJ2-6, with D unclear. The germline V and J ends were trimmed by 11 bases and 0 bases, with 14 bases remaining between them. Germline V gene sequence: CDR1 LNHDA, CDR2 SQIVND (reference sequence). The length of the CDR3 is 15 residues. This CDR3 is CAGAKSYSGANVLTF. In nucleotides, the CDR3 is TGTGCCGGAGCAAAGAGTTACTCTGGGGCCAACGTCCTGACTTTC.

The V gene is TRBV19, the J gene TRBJ2-6; no reliable D call. CDR1 LNHDA and CDR2 SQIVND come from the germline V gene (reference sequence). The V end was cut by 2 bases, the J end by 1 base, with 15 bases between. The CDR3 is 18 amino acids. The CDR3 DNA reads as TGTGCCAGTAGTATACAGGCCTCTCGTAGATCTGGGGCCAACGTCCTGACTTTC. This translates into CASSIQASRRSGANVLTF.

V usage is TRBV27 and J usage is TRBJ1-1; D might be TRBD1 (5 bases). The CDR3 is 15 residues long. V was clipped by 1 base and J by 6 bases, with 15 bases between them. The germline gives CDR1 MNHEY, CDR2 SMNVEV (reference sequence). CDR3 in amino acids: CASSLLWQGGAEAFF. Here the CDR3 DNA reads TGTGCCAGCAGTTTATTGTGGCAGGGAGGCGCTGAAGCTTTCTTT.

This clone was seen many times. V and J are TRBV7-2 and TRBJ2-1; a possible D gene is TRBD2 (5 bases). The V and J ends lost 5 bases and 15 bases respectively, with 17 bases between them. Looked up from germline, CDR1 is SGHTA and CDR2 is FQGNSA. The CDR3 extends over 12 amino acids. CDR3 loop: CASSPRGGILFF. In DNA form, the CDR3 reads TGTGCCAGCAGCCCCCGGGGTGGTATTCTGTTCTTC.

The genes are TRBV19 and TRBJ2-3; possibly TRBD2 for D (5 bases). Germline values: CDR1 LNHDA, CDR2 SQIVND (reference sequence). The CDR3 runs to 11 residues. Trimming left V 9 bases short and J 7 bases short, with 11 bases between. The CDR3 DNA follows: TGTGCCAGCGAGACGGGAAATACGCAGTATTTT. Its protein is CASETGNTQYF.

V usage is TRBV28 and J usage is TRBJ1-6, with TRBD1 matching over 8 bases. This CDR3 contains 15 residues. After removal of 5 bases from V and 6 bases from J, the junction contained 6 bases not matched to a gene. The V gene's germline CDR1 is MDHEN and CDR2 SYDVKM. Here the CDR3 DNA reads TGTGCCAGCAGTGCGGACAGGGTGAGTAATTCACCCCTCCACTTT. Translating it yields CASSADRVSNSPLHF.

J is TRBJ1-3 and V is TRBV2, with 7 bases lining up with TRBD1. V dropped 6 bases and J dropped 2; count of bases not matched to a gene: 7. CDR3 length: 15 residues. CDR1 is SNHLY, CDR2 FYNNEI, per germline. CDR3 DNA sequence: TGTGCCAGCAGACCGACAGGGTCGGCTGGAAACACCATATATTTT. This gives the protein CASRPTGSAGNTIYF.

This clone has only one observation. CDR3 sequence (DNA): TGTGCCAGCAGCTATGGAAAGGGGCTCCTCGGGTCACCCCTCCACTTT. Amino acids: CASSYGKGLLGSPLHF. This chain connects TRBV5-5 to TRBJ1-6; D might be TRBD1 (5 bases). The germline V gene encodes CDR1 SGHKS and CDR2 YYEKEE (reference sequence). The CDR3 is 16 residues long. The V end was cut by 3 bases, the J end by 10 bases, with 20 bases between.

V gene TRBV5-4 combines with J gene TRBJ1-2, with 10 bases matching TRBD1. V was pared by 3 bases and J by 8 bases, with 4 bases of the junction left unmatched. Per germline, CDR1 SGHNT and CDR2 YYREEE (reference sequence). The CDR3 extends over 13 amino acids. The CDR3 DNA reads as TGTGCCAGCAGCTCCGGACAGGGGGTAGGCTACACCTTC. Amino acids: CASSSGQGVGYTF.

V is TRBV10-3 and J is TRBJ1-6; TRBD1 aligns across 8 bases. The germline V gene has CDR1 ENHRY and CDR2 SYGVKD. The CDR3 has 14 amino acids. Losses at the gene ends were 8 bases for V and 8 bases for J; bases not matched to a gene: 8. The CDR3 coding sequence is TGTGCCATCGGGCCGCAGGGGGCCGATTCACCCCTCCACTTT. As protein: CAIGPQGADSPLHF.

The genes are TRBV4-2 and TRBJ2-6; D not certain. The CDR3 covers 17 residues. V was clipped by 3 bases and J by 0 bases, with 12 bases between them. Germline-derived CDR1 and CDR2 are LGHNA and YNFKEQ. CDR3 DNA sequence: TGTGCCAGCAGCCAGTCTACGCTCCTCTCTGGGGCCAACGTCCTGACTTTC. Encoded protein: CASSQSTLLSGANVLTF.